Below are 5 T cell receptor beta chains sequenced from a single sample in a study of T cell changes during pregnancy in multiple sclerosis. Only in-frame clones appear in the TCRdb table, and some are missing; sequencing was by immunoSEQ multiplex PCR. This table has 95,000 to 100,000 clones, about 90% appearing once. The sequencing here drew on peripheral blood, taken after pregnancy. The source of these receptors is a female donor in good health, enrolled as a control in a pregnancy study.

The chain joins TRBV7-2 to TRBJ2-1; maybe TRBD2 (5 bases). The V end lost 3 bases, the J end lost 5 bases, and 17 bases lay between the germline ends. The germline CDR1 and CDR2 sequences are SGHTA and FQGNSA. The CDR3 is 16 amino acids. CDR3: CASSFYGETLNNEQFF. CDR3 sequence (DNA): TGTGCCAGCAGCTTTTACGGGGAAACCCTAAACAATGAGCAGTTCTTC.

The V call is TRBV2, the J call TRBJ1-1; possibly TRBD1 for D (6 bases). CDR1 and CDR2 (germline): SNHLY, FYNNEI. The CDR3 contains 12 residues. V was pared by 2 bases and J by 10 bases, with 11 bases between. CDR3 residues: CASSEYRAGAFF. CDR3 in DNA: TGTGCCAGCAGTGAATACAGGGCCGGAGCTTTCTTT.

The rearrangement joins TRBV28 to TRBJ2-1; 7 bases match TRBD2. The CDR3 is 16 residues long. Per germline, CDR1 MDHEN and CDR2 SYDVKM. J gave up 9 bases and V 6 bases, and 17 bases lay outside the gene matches. CDR3 in amino acids: CASRTSGAGDLREQFF. CDR3 bases: TGTGCCAGCAGAACCTCCGGGGCGGGAGATCTACGTGAGCAGTTCTTC.

The V call is TRBV5-6, the J call TRBJ1-1, with a weak D call TRBD1 (5 bases). The V end lost 4 bases, the J end lost 6 bases, and 19 bases lay between the germline ends. The CDR3 extends over 15 amino acids. The germline V gene has CDR1 SGHDT and CDR2 YYEEEE. CDR3 loop: CASSPVGVIASEAFF. The CDR3 bases are TGTGCCAGCAGCCCGGTAGGGGTTATTGCATCTGAAGCTTTCTTT.

The chain links TRBV2 to TRBJ1-4, with D possibly TRBD1 on 6 matching bases. CDR1 and CDR2 from the germline V gene are SNHLY and FYNNEI. The CDR3 is 11 residues long. With 6 bases removed from V and 12 bases from J, the gap between germline ends came to 11 bases. CDR3 nucleotides: TGTGCCAGCAGGGGGTACAGGGAACTGTTTTTT. Amino acids: CASRGYRELFF.